This T cell receptor beta chain stems from a study of technical replicates of blood from a handful of donors. The CDR3 sequence is 13 residues long. Germline V lookup: CDR1 MGHRA, CDR2 YSYEKL. Losses at the gene ends were 4 bases for V and 0 bases for J; bases not matched to a gene: 0. This clone was observed a single time. Profiled with immunoSEQ multiplex PCR; TCRdb holds only in-frame clones, not every one. The sample has roughly 73,000 clones, 93% seen once. The specimen sequenced was T cells isolated from PBMCs. The genes are TRBV4-1 and TRBJ2-7; 7 bases map to TRBD1. The TCR sequence derives from a human donor in good health. CDR3 loop: CASSRDSSYEQYF. The CDR3 DNA follows: TGCGCCAGCAGCCGGGACAGCTCCTACGAGCAGTACTTC.